These 12 T cell receptor beta chains came from one sample sequenced in a study of shared clonotypes between healthy human individuals. Sequencing used immunoSEQ multiplex PCR; TCRdb keeps in-frame clones, though not all of them. Seen here are about a million clones, 65% to 75% observed once, and the top ten hold around 1.4%. Source material: memory CD4+ T cells sorted from blood. Indicated subset: CD45RA-negative fraction. These receptors came from a man between 18 and 35 years old in good health.

The V gene is TRBV28, the J gene TRBJ1-3; no clear D. V lost 3 bases and J 3 bases, leaving 12 bases between the germline ends. This CDR3 spans 15 amino acids. CDR1 and CDR2 (germline): MDHEN, SYDVKM. The CDR3 nucleotides are TGTGCCAGCAGTTTGGTCCGGGGTGGTGGAAACACCATATATTTT. Translating it yields CASSLVRGGGNTIYF. The whole variable domain, filled in from reference TRBV28 and TRBJ1-3, reads DVKVTQSSRYLVKRTGEKVFLECVQDMDHENMFWYRQDPGLGLRLIYFSYDVKMKEKGDIPEGYSVSREKKERFSLILESASTNQTSMYLCASSLVRGGGNTIYFGEGSWLTVV.

The J gene is TRBJ2-7, the V gene TRBV2; a possible D gene is TRBD1 (5 bases). Looked up from germline, CDR1 is SNHLY and CDR2 is FYNNEI. V was trimmed by 6 bases and J by 4 bases, leaving 16 bases between them. CDR3 length equals 14 residues. The CDR3 nucleotides read TGTGCCAGCAGCGCGCGAACAGGATTTTACGAGCAGTACTTC. This sequence encodes CASSARTGFYEQYF.

The J gene is TRBJ2-2, the V gene TRBV5-1; D ambiguous. Germline V gene data show CDR1 as SGHRS and CDR2 as YFSETQ. The CDR3 is 16 residues long. Trimming removed 0 bases at V and 5 bases at J, with 14 bases between. CDR3 DNA sequence: TGCGCCAGCAGCTTGGCGAGGCTTAGTGGAACCGGGGAGCTGTTTTTT. Residues: CASSLARLSGTGELFF.

The CDR3 sequence: CASSPGDLGTDTQYF. In DNA, the CDR3 is TGTGCCAGCTCACCGGGGGACCTGGGCACAGATACGCAGTATTTT. This chain uses TRBV18 with TRBJ2-3, with D possibly being TRBD1 or TRBD2 (5 bases each). V dropped 3 bases and J dropped 1 base, with 11 bases sitting between them. Germline CDR1 reads KGHSH; CDR2 reads LQKENI. This CDR3 comprises 15 residues.

J is TRBJ1-6 and V is TRBV5-1; D is unresolved. CDR3 length: 16 amino acids. The V and J ends lost 5 bases and 5 bases respectively, with 17 bases between them. The germline V gene encodes CDR1 SGHRS and CDR2 YFSETQ. CDR3 amino acids: CASSPAPKVNNSPLHF. CDR3 coding DNA: TGCGCCAGCAGTCCTGCTCCAAAGGTCAATAATTCACCCCTCCACTTT.

The chain employs TRBV13 and TRBJ2-4; 9 bases line up with TRBD2. This CDR3 spans 19 amino acids. Germline CDR1 and CDR2: PRHDT and FYEKMQ (reference sequence). J gave up 0 bases and V 5 bases, and 14 bases lay outside the gene matches. The CDR3 sequence is CASSRPTSGGRLAKNIQYF. The CDR3 DNA is TGTGCCAGCAGCAGACCGACTAGCGGAGGCAGACTAGCCAAAAACATTCAGTACTTC.

The rearrangement uses TRBV7-9 and TRBJ2-1, with a possible D match to TRBD1 (6 bases). With 6 bases removed from V and 8 bases from J, the gap between germline ends came to 14 bases. The CDR3 is 13 amino acids. CDR1 is SEHNR, CDR2 FQNEAQ, per germline (reference sequence). The CDR3 DNA follows: TGTGCCAGCAGTCTGCAGGGGATCGATGAGCAGTTCTTC. Its translation is CASSLQGIDEQFF.

V gene TRBV7-2 combines with J gene TRBJ2-7, with D unresolved. This CDR3 has 16 residues. Germline V gene lookup returns CDR1 SGHTA and CDR2 FQGNSA. V lost 5 bases and J lost 0, with 17 bases in between. The CDR3 loop is CASSLSPAVSSYEQYF. CDR3 coding DNA: TGTGCCAGCAGCCTGTCCCCGGCAGTGAGCTCCTACGAGCAGTACTTC.

The chain combines TRBV11-3 with TRBJ2-7; maybe TRBD1 (6 bases). CDR3 size: 13 residues. Germline assignment: CDR1 SGHNT and CDR2 YENEEA. V was clipped by 2 bases and J by 3 bases, with 8 bases between them. CDR3: CASSLRGSYEQYF. The CDR3 DNA follows: TGTGCCAGCAGCTTAAGGGGGAGCTACGAGCAGTACTTC.

The gene calls are TRBV5-1 and TRBJ2-7; possible D gene TRBD2, 6 bases. CDR3 size: 15 residues. V dropped 0 bases and J dropped 4 bases, with 14 bases sitting between them. CDR1 is SGHRS and CDR2 is YFSETQ in the germline V gene. The CDR3 loop reads CASSLGRGSVYEQYF. The CDR3 region has the DNA TGCGCCAGCAGCTTGGGTCGGGGGTCGGTTTACGAGCAGTACTTC.

The gene calls are TRBV4-2 and TRBJ1-1; D gene uncertain. V gave up 2 bases and J gave up 3 bases, with 16 bases separating them. The V gene's germline CDR1 is LGHNA and CDR2 YNFKEQ. This CDR3 region has 16 residues. The CDR3 sequence is CASSQPGRTGDTEAFF. The CDR3 DNA is TGTGCCAGCAGCCAACCCGGACGCACTGGGGACACTGAAGCTTTCTTT.

J is TRBJ1-3 and V is TRBV20-1; D is uncertain. Trimming took off 6 bases at V and 1 base at J, with 4 bases between the two ends. Germline V gene data show CDR1 as DFQATT and CDR2 as SNEGSKA (reference sequence). The CDR3 extends over 11 amino acids. CDR3 loop: CSAASGNTIYF. The CDR3 nucleotides read TGCAGTGCGGCGTCTGGAAACACCATATATTTT.